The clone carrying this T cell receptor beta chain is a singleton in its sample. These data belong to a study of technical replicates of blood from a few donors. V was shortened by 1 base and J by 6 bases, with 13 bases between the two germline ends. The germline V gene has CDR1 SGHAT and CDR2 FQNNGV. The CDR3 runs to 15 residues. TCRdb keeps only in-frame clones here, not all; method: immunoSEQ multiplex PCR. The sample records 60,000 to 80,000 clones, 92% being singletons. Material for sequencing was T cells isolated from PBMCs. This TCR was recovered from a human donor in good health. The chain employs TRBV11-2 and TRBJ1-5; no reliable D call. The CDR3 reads CASSLVGVEGQPQHF. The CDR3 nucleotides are TGTGCCAGCAGCTTAGTCGGGGTCGAAGGTCAGCCCCAGCATTTT.